These T cell receptor beta chains were read from a single sample in a study of ipilimumab plus nivolumab after autologous stem cell transplantation. Some clones are missing from TCRdb's copy, which holds only in-frame ones; the method was immunoSEQ multiplex PCR. The table shows 10,000 to 15,000 clones, with about 77% occurring only once. The material sequenced was PBMCs, taken in a trial of ipilimumab plus nivolumab as post-transplant consolidation. These receptors were obtained from a male donor with multiple myeloma. The CDR3 runs from the conserved cysteine through the conserved F or W. A D gene is named only where the DNA matches it firmly. Not all rows give a size; the values are once, few, many and, for expanded clones, a class.

CDR3 protein: CASSVARDRNQPQHF; CDR3 DNA: TGTGCCAGCAGCGTAGCACGGGACCGGAATCAGCCCCAGCATTTT; clone size: NA; V gene: TRBV9; J gene: TRBJ1-5; CDR3 length: 15; D gene: NA
CDR3 protein: CASSLAEAKNIQYF; CDR3 DNA: TGTGCCAGCAGCCTTGCGGAAGCCAAAAACATTCAGTACTTC; clone size: NA; V gene: TRBV7-9; J gene: TRBJ2-4; CDR3 length: 14; D gene: NA
CDR3 protein: CASSESAGGFGYTF; CDR3 DNA: TGTGCCAGCAGTGAAAGTGCAGGGGGCTTTGGCTACACCTTC; clone size: NA; V gene: TRBV6-4; J gene: TRBJ1-2; CDR3 length: 14; D gene: TRBD1
CDR3 protein: CATAPGQGITDTQYF; CDR3 DNA: TGTGCCACCGCGCCGGGACAGGGGATCACAGATACGCAGTATTTT; clone size: NA; V gene: TRBV2; J gene: TRBJ2-3; CDR3 length: 15; D gene: TRBD1
CDR3 protein: CASSPELRTNTIYF; CDR3 DNA: TGTGCCAGCTCACCGGAGCTCCGAACCAACACCATATATTTT; clone size: few; V gene: TRBV18; J gene: TRBJ1-3; CDR3 length: 14; D gene: NA
CDR3 protein: CASLLDSYSNQPQHF; CDR3 DNA: TGTGCCAGTCTCCTGGACAGCTATAGCAATCAGCCCCAGCATTTT; clone size: NA; V gene: TRBV19; J gene: TRBJ1-5; CDR3 length: 15; D gene: NA
CDR3 protein: CASSQEGRRGFRGYTF; CDR3 DNA: TGCGCCAGCAGCCAAGAAGGCCGTAGGGGATTTCGAGGCTACACCTTC; clone size: NA; V gene: TRBV4-3; J gene: TRBJ1-2; CDR3 length: 16; D gene: NA
CDR3 protein: CASTTGQNQPQHF; CDR3 DNA: TGTGCCAGCACTACAGGTCAGAATCAGCCCCAGCATTTT; clone size: NA; V gene: TRBV28; J gene: TRBJ1-5; CDR3 length: 13; D gene: NA
CDR3 protein: CASSQAGAGGIGELFF; CDR3 DNA: TGCGCCAGCAGCCAAGCGGGAGCGGGGGGAATCGGGGAGCTGTTTTTT; clone size: NA; V gene: TRBV4-1; J gene: TRBJ2-2; CDR3 length: 16; D gene: TRBD2
CDR3 protein: CASSQVTGATNEKLFF; CDR3 DNA: TGCGCCAGCAGCCAGGTTACAGGGGCAACTAATGAAAAACTGTTTTTT; clone size: few; V gene: TRBV4-1; J gene: TRBJ1-4; CDR3 length: 16; D gene: TRBD1
CDR3 protein: CASGGVSRNTEAFF; CDR3 DNA: TGTGCCAGCGGGGGGGTGAGTAGGAACACTGAAGCTTTCTTT; clone size: once; V gene: TRBV19; J gene: TRBJ1-1; CDR3 length: 14; D gene: NA
CDR3 protein: CASSRAGANEKLFF; CDR3 DNA: TGTGCCAGCAGCCGCGCAGGAGCTAATGAAAAACTGTTTTTT; clone size: NA; V gene: TRBV9; J gene: TRBJ1-4; CDR3 length: 14; D gene: NA
CDR3 protein: CAWSVRGAPDTQYF; CDR3 DNA: TGTGCCTGGAGTGTACGAGGGGCCCCAGATACGCAGTATTTT; clone size: few; V gene: TRBV30; J gene: TRBJ2-3; CDR3 length: 14; D gene: NA
CDR3 protein: CASSLGGETGNTEAFF; CDR3 DNA: TGTGCCAGCAGCTTGGGAGGGGAGACAGGGAACACTGAAGCTTTCTTT; clone size: few; V gene: TRBV5-4; J gene: TRBJ1-1; CDR3 length: 16; D gene: NA
CDR3 protein: CASSYKAGGTYEQYF; CDR3 DNA: TGTGCCAGCAGTTACAAGGCGGGCGGTACCTACGAGCAGTACTTC; clone size: NA; V gene: TRBV6-5; J gene: TRBJ2-7; CDR3 length: 15; D gene: NA
CDR3 protein: CASKGGTYYSGNTIYF; CDR3 DNA: TGTGCCAGTAAGGGGGGCACCTATTACTCTGGAAACACCATATATTTT; clone size: NA; V gene: TRBV19; J gene: TRBJ1-3; CDR3 length: 16; D gene: NA
CDR3 protein: CASNDRAKNSGANVLTF; CDR3 DNA: TGTGCCAGCAACGACAGAGCGAAGAACTCTGGGGCCAACGTCCTGACTTTC; clone size: few; V gene: TRBV28; J gene: TRBJ2-6; CDR3 length: 17; D gene: NA
CDR3 protein: CASSSYGTNNEKLFF; CDR3 DNA: TGCGCCAGCAGCTCCTACGGGACAAATAATGAAAAACTGTTTTTT; clone size: NA; V gene: TRBV5-1; J gene: TRBJ1-4; CDR3 length: 15; D gene: NA
CDR3 protein: CASTKPSGATEAFF; CDR3 DNA: TGTGCCAGCACAAAACCCTCAGGGGCTACTGAAGCTTTCTTT; clone size: NA; V gene: TRBV6-5; J gene: TRBJ1-1; CDR3 length: 14; D gene: NA
CDR3 protein: CASSSPRASYEQYF; CDR3 DNA: TGTGCCAGCAGTTCGCCACGGGCGTCCTACGAGCAGTACTTC; clone size: NA; V gene: TRBV27; J gene: TRBJ2-7; CDR3 length: 14; D gene: NA
CDR3 protein: CASHRGNEKLFF; CDR3 DNA: TGTGCCAGTCACAGGGGAAATGAAAAACTGTTTTTT; clone size: NA; V gene: TRBV19; J gene: TRBJ1-4; CDR3 length: 12; D gene: TRBD1
CDR3 protein: CASTNSAYYGYTF; CDR3 DNA: TGTGCCAGCACCAATAGCGCGTACTATGGCTACACCTTC; clone size: NA; V gene: TRBV6-5; J gene: TRBJ1-2; CDR3 length: 13; D gene: NA
CDR3 protein: CASTPTPGQGSDTQYF; CDR3 DNA: TGTGCCAGCACCCCAACGCCGGGACAGGGCTCAGATACGCAGTATTTT; clone size: NA; V gene: TRBV9; J gene: TRBJ2-3; CDR3 length: 16; D gene: TRBD1
CDR3 protein: CASSIDRKTYRISSSPQHF; CDR3 DNA: TGTGCCAGTAGTATAGATCGCAAAACATATCGGATATCTAGTTCACCCCAGCATTTT; clone size: NA; V gene: TRBV19; J gene: TRBJ1-5; CDR3 length: 19; D gene: NA
CDR3 protein: CASSVVSRGGAEAFF; CDR3 DNA: TGTGCCAGCAGCGTAGTTTCGCGGGGAGGAGCTGAAGCTTTCTTT; clone size: NA; V gene: TRBV9; J gene: TRBJ1-1; CDR3 length: 15; D gene: NA
CDR3 protein: CASRPPGGDTQYF; CDR3 DNA: TGTGCCAGCAGGCCGCCCGGGGGAGATACGCAGTATTTT; clone size: NA; V gene: TRBV6-6; J gene: TRBJ2-3; CDR3 length: 13; D gene: NA
CDR3 protein: CASSLEHRSMETQYF; CDR3 DNA: TGTGCCAGCAGCTTAGAGCACAGGTCCATGGAGACCCAGTACTTC; clone size: NA; V gene: TRBV7-2; J gene: TRBJ2-5; CDR3 length: 15; D gene: NA
CDR3 protein: CASSPEGLSGETQYF; CDR3 DNA: TGTGCCAGCAGCCCCGAGGGATTGAGCGGGGAGACCCAGTACTTC; clone size: NA; V gene: TRBV5-8; J gene: TRBJ2-5; CDR3 length: 15; D gene: NA
CDR3 protein: CASNIGQLLGGVPDTQYF; CDR3 DNA: TGCGCCAGCAACATAGGGCAGCTGCTAGGGGGGGTGCCAGATACGCAGTATTTT; clone size: NA; V gene: TRBV5-1; J gene: TRBJ2-3; CDR3 length: 18; D gene: NA
CDR3 protein: CASSLGQGYNEQFF; CDR3 DNA: TGTGCCAGCAGTTTAGGGCAGGGGTACAATGAGCAGTTCTTC; clone size: once; V gene: TRBV27; J gene: TRBJ2-1; CDR3 length: 14; D gene: NA
CDR3 protein: CASTWTSETQYF; CDR3 DNA: TGTGCCAGCACTTGGACGTCGGAGACCCAGTACTTC; clone size: NA; V gene: TRBV2; J gene: TRBJ2-5; CDR3 length: 12; D gene: NA
CDR3 protein: CASSLGRGSSYEQYF; CDR3 DNA: TGTGCCAGCAGCTTGGGGCGGGGTAGCTCCTACGAGCAGTACTTC; clone size: NA; V gene: TRBV5-4; J gene: TRBJ2-7; CDR3 length: 15; D gene: NA